This TCR beta chain was recovered during a study of shared clonotypes between healthy human individuals. Clones were read by immunoSEQ multiplex PCR, and TCRdb kept only the in-frame ones, dropping some. Altogether about 2.4 million clones are present, approximately 94% being singletons, with the ten largest covering around 0.37%. This CDR3 region has 15 residues. CDR1 and CDR2 (germline): SGDLS, YYNGEE. Trimming cost V 4 bases and J 4 bases, with 18 bases left between them. The V and J genes are TRBV9 and TRBJ2-7, with D possibly being TRBD2 (5 bases). Source material: naive CD4+ T cells from PBMCs. The subset is: CD45RA+ positively selected. This TCR was recovered from a young man in good health. Some clones in this sample may be carry-over from other donors' samples. CDR3 amino acids: CASSPEPGSTYEQYF. The CDR3 DNA follows: TGTGCCAGCAGCCCGGAACCGGGGTCAACATACGAGCAGTACTTC.